The entry below gives a single TCR beta chain sequence along with its context. Its target is not known. Donors gave around 10 milliliters of peripheral blood apiece. The second PCR ran roughly 6 to 11 cycles with a sample-barcoded 5' primer and J-beta primers. TCRdb processed the 5' RACE reads anew with MiXCR; each CDR3 protein has one entry. The sample includes around 990,000 distinct CDR3 sequences, less than 25% seen only once; the top ten take around 0.75%. This sample was included in a study of blood T cells in healthy people across ages. Findings of the study overall: More naive CD4+ cells and higher diversity marked long-lived donors relative to aged donors.

Germline CDR1 DFQATT, CDR2 SNEGSKA (reference sequence). V shed 2 bases and J 2 bases; nucleotides not matched to a gene: 3. The length of the CDR3 is 13 residues. Separately, the same data were catalogued under a study of T cells of mothers and their children.

Sequencing was carried out using blood. This clonotype was sampled from a girl aged 2-15 years in good health. The chain couples TRBV20-1 to TRBJ2-7, with 7 bases lining up with TRBD2. The CDR3 DNA sequence: TGCAGTGCTAGACTAGCGGCAACCTACGAGCAGTACTTC. Protein: CSARLAATYEQYF.